One sample yielded the 15 T cell receptor beta chains listed below, sequenced in a study of blood T cell repertoires in COVID-19. TCRdb keeps only in-frame clones here, not all; method: immunoSEQ multiplex PCR. Here the sample spans around 220,000 clones, 80% being singletons. The specimen sequenced was PBMCs or T cells enriched from blood (not recorded which). Receptors originate from a woman between 40 and 55 years old with acute COVID-19.

A note on this clone: Additional DNA sequences in this sample encode the identical CDR3. V is TRBV19 and J is TRBJ1-1; TRBD1 is a possible D gene (5 bases). This CDR3 region has 13 residues. Germline CDR1 and CDR2: LNHDA and SQIVND (reference sequence). V was cut by 4 bases and J by 3 bases, with 9 bases left in between. The DNA of the CDR3 is TGTGCCAGTAGTACCACAGGTGACACTGAAGCTTTCTTT. It encodes CASSTTGDTEAFF.

The chain has TRBV5-1 and TRBJ2-2; possible D gene TRBD1, 5 bases. Trimming left V 2 bases short and J 7 bases short, with 15 bases between. CDR3 length equals 15 residues. CDR1 SGHRS and CDR2 YFSETQ come from the germline V gene. CDR3 region: CASSFAQGVIGELFF. CDR3 nucleotide sequence: TGCGCCAGCAGCTTTGCCCAGGGTGTGATCGGGGAGCTGTTTTTT.

This clone occurred once. An end of the junction differs from the germline gene, which may be a read error. This chain links TRBV9 with TRBJ1-2; no clear D. This CDR3 comprises 17 residues. CDR1 and CDR2 from the germline V gene are SGDLS and YYNGEE. The CDR3, as DNA: TGTGCCAGCAGCGTAGTTAGCCACCCCGGCAGCAGCGGAGGGTGGGCCTTC. Protein: CASSVVSHPGSSGGWAF. Full variable domain (rest looked up from reference TRBV9 and TRBJ1-2): DSGVTQTPKHLITATGQRVTLRCSPRSGDLSVYWYQQSLDQGLQFLIQYYNGEERAKGNILERFSAQQFPDLHSELNLSSLELGDSALYFCASSVVSHPGSSGGWAFGSGTRLTVV.

The genes are TRBV28 and TRBJ2-7, with 12 bases fitting TRBD2. From germline, CDR1 is MDHEN and CDR2 SYDVKM. V trimming: 7 bases; J trimming: 1 base; junction bases outside the gene matches: 5. The CDR3 runs to 15 residues. The CDR3 DNA follows: TGTGCCAGCACCAGGACTAGCGGGGAGTCCTACGAGCAGTACTTC. Translating it yields CASTRTSGESYEQYF.

The chain combines TRBV5-8 with TRBJ1-5; 11 nucleotides match TRBD1. The CDR3 has 14 amino acids. With V trimmed by 5 bases and J by 4 bases, 2 bases remained unmatched. Looked up from germline, CDR1 is SGHTS and CDR2 is YDEGEE. DNA of the CDR3: TGTGCCAGCAGGGGGACAGGGGGAAATCAGCCCCAGCATTTT. Encoded protein: CASRGTGGNQPQHF. The full variable domain, rest sourced from reference TRBV5-8 and TRBJ1-5, is EAGVTQSPTHLIKTRGQQATLRCSPISGHTSVYWYQQALGLGLQFLLWYDEGEERNRGNFPPRFSGRQFPNYSSELNVNALELEDSALYLCASRGTGGNQPQHFGDGTRLSIL.

V gene TRBV4-1 combines with J gene TRBJ1-2; 12 bases line up with TRBD1. J lost 3 bases, V lost 0 bases, and 8 bases had no gene match. This CDR3 is built from 18 residues. The germline V gene encodes CDR1 MGHRA and CDR2 YSYEKL. Here the CDR3 reads CASSQDRVGQGADYGYTF. The CDR3 nucleotides read TGCGCCAGCAGCCAAGATCGGGTGGGACAGGGGGCGGACTATGGCTACACCTTC.

The gene calls are TRBV27 and TRBJ2-7; 8 nucleotides agree with TRBD2. With 5 bases clipped from V and 3 bases from J, the junction kept 9 bases outside the gene matches. The CDR3 is 15 residues long. Germline V CDR1 and CDR2: MNHEY, SMNVEV (reference sequence). CDR3 loop: CASSPRPGGVYEQYF. The CDR3 DNA follows: TGTGCCAGCAGTCCCCGCCCCGGGGGGGTCTACGAGCAGTACTTC.

The gene calls are TRBV10-3 and TRBJ2-5; 9 nucleotides agree with TRBD2. Germline lookup yields CDR1 ENHRY and CDR2 SYGVKD. CDR3 length equals 12 residues. Trimming took 10 bases from V and 5 from J; bases not matched to a gene: 5. The CDR3 bases are TGTGCCACCTTAGCGGGAGCGGAGACCCAGTACTTC. Translating gives CATLAGAETQYF.

This chain links TRBV11-2 with TRBJ2-5; the D gene is possibly TRBD1 (5 bases). This CDR3 contains 16 residues. CDR1 is SGHAT and CDR2 is FQNNGV in the germline V gene. The ends were cut back, 5 bases at V and 2 bases at J, with 18 bases in the middle. The CDR3 DNA sequence: TGTGCCAGCAGCCCGCTAGGACATTCGCCTCAAGAGACCCAGTACTTC. This encodes CASSPLGHSPQETQYF.

The chain employs TRBV27 and TRBJ2-3; 10 nucleotides line up with TRBD2. Germline loops: CDR1 MNHEY, CDR2 SMNVEV (reference sequence). The CDR3 consists of 16 residues. The ends lost 6 bases at V and 6 bases at J; junction bases unmatched: 12. CDR3 amino acids: CASSQLRLAGADTQYF. The DNA for the CDR3 is TGTGCCAGCAGCCAACTAAGACTAGCGGGCGCGGATACGCAGTATTTT.

V and J are TRBV6-5 and TRBJ1-1, with 8 bases that match TRBD1. The CDR3 totals 15 residues. Per germline, CDR1 MNHEY and CDR2 SVGAGI. V was pared by 4 bases and J by 6 bases, with 10 bases of the junction left unmatched. The DNA of the CDR3 is TGTGCCAGCAGTTCTAACAGGGGGGGGTACGCTGAAGCTTTCTTT. Translating gives CASSSNRGGYAEAFF.

This clone was counted a single time. The gene calls are TRBV10-1 and TRBJ2-5; a possible D gene is TRBD1 (5 bases). V was trimmed by 7 bases and J by 5 bases, leaving 14 bases between them. Germline lookup yields CDR1 WNHNN and CDR2 SYGVQD (reference sequence). The CDR3 consists of 13 residues. This chain's CDR3 is CASKKAGRETQYF. The CDR3 DNA reads as TGCGCCAGCAAGAAAGCAGGGCGGGAGACCCAGTACTTC.

Points on this clone: Other DNA sequences in this sample translate to the same CDR3. The V gene is TRBV5-1, the J gene TRBJ1-1, with D unclear. CDR1 SGHRS and CDR2 YFSETQ come from the germline V gene. The CDR3 loop spans 13 amino acids. V was shortened by 1 base and J by 1 base, with 5 bases between the two germline ends. CDR3 loop: CASSLSRNTEAFF. CDR3 bases: TGCGCCAGCAGCTTGTCGAGGAACACTGAAGCTTTCTTT.

CDR3 residues: CASSYSMEGGPSGNEQFF. DNA for the CDR3: TGTGCCAGCAGTTACTCGATGGAGGGAGGGCCCTCGGGCAATGAGCAGTTCTTC. The chain recombines TRBV6-2 or TRBV6-3 with TRBJ2-1; 7 bases align to TRBD2. The V segment lost 0 bases and the J segment 6 bases; nucleotides outside the gene matches: 14. CDR3 length equals 18 residues. CDR1 MNHEY and CDR2 SVGEGT come from the germline V gene.

The chain carries TRBV12-3 or TRBV12-4 and TRBJ1-5; no reliable D call. V lost 6 bases, J lost 5 bases, and 8 bases lay in between. This CDR3 region has 12 residues. CDR3 protein: CASSRGDQPQHF. CDR3 in DNA: TGTGCCAGCAGCCGAGGCGATCAGCCCCAGCATTTT.